Shown below are 9 T cell receptor beta chains from a single sample sequenced in a study of T cells after yellow fever vaccination. From the 5' RACE reads, TCRdb called clonotypes with MiXCR, one entry per CDR3 protein. The sample holds approximately 330,000 distinct CDR3 sequences, about 4% seen once. This specimen was PBMCs, taken 5 days after the yellow fever booster vaccination. The source of these receptors is a young man who received the YFV17D yellow fever vaccine.

This clonotype has a count of ten or more. The CDR3 region has the DNA TGTGCCAGCAGCGTAGGGTACAATGAGCAGTTCTTC. Amino acid sequence: CASSVGYNEQFF. The rearrangement joins TRBV9 to TRBJ2-1; D is undetermined. V was clipped by 0 bases and J by 4 bases, with 2 bases between them. This CDR3 contains 12 residues. Germline-derived CDR1 and CDR2 are SGDLS and YYNGEE.

This clonotype was seen a few times. The chain carries TRBV5-4 and TRBJ2-2; D remains unclear. Trimming cost V 0 bases and J 6 bases, with 12 bases left between them. This CDR3 region has 15 residues. Germline CDR1 reads SGHNT; CDR2 reads YYREEE (reference sequence). CDR3 coding DNA: TGTGCCAGCAGCTTGGATCCTTCTTCCGCCGGGGAGCTGTTTTTT. The encoded protein is CASSLDPSSAGELFF.

The rearrangement joins TRBV5-4 to TRBJ2-7; D is perhaps TRBD2 (5 bases). The germline V and J ends were trimmed by 0 bases and 6 bases, with 16 bases remaining between them. Germline V gene data show CDR1 as SGHNT and CDR2 as YYREEE (reference sequence). CDR3 length: 15 residues. CDR3 DNA sequence: TGTGCCAGCAGCTTGGGGATGGGGAGCCATGTCGAGCAGTACTTC. It encodes CASSLGMGSHVEQYF.

The chain couples TRBV7-9 to TRBJ2-3; D unresolved. In germline, CDR1 is SEHNR, CDR2 FQNEAQ (reference sequence). Trimming stripped 5 bases from V and 2 bases from J, with 2 bases between. The CDR3 has 11 residues. In DNA form, the CDR3 reads TGTGCCAGCAGCGTCACAGATACGCAGTATTTT. Protein: CASSVTDTQYF.

The table lists this clonotype with many counts. The chain combines TRBV5-5 with TRBJ1-2; D not certain. V lost 0 bases, J lost 4 bases, and 10 bases lay in between. This CDR3 is 14 amino acids long. CDR1 SGHKS and CDR2 YYEKEE come from the germline V gene (reference sequence). CDR3 loop: CASSLGSESYGYTF. The CDR3 coding sequence is TGTGCCAGCAGCTTGGGGTCAGAAAGCTATGGCTACACCTTC.

This clonotype was found many times. The chain is built from TRBV5-1 and TRBJ2-7; no reliable D call. Trimming pared 0 bases from V and 0 bases from J, leaving 7 bases between. This CDR3 has 14 residues. Germline loops: CDR1 SGHRS, CDR2 YFSETQ. CDR3 residues: CASSLAQSSYEQYF. The CDR3 DNA sequence: TGCGCCAGCAGCTTGGCGCAAAGCTCCTACGAGCAGTACTTC.

This clonotype came up a few times. The rearrangement uses TRBV5-4 and TRBJ2-5; 7 bases fit TRBD2. The CDR3 length is 18 residues. V trimming: 1 base; J trimming: 1 base; junction bases outside the gene matches: 13. Germline values: CDR1 SGHNT, CDR2 YYREEE (reference sequence). CDR3 amino acids: CASSLNYDLRGIQETQYF. The CDR3 DNA is TGTGCCAGCAGCTTGAATTACGACTTGCGGGGGATCCAAGAGACCCAGTACTTC. Supplemented by reference TRBV5-4 and TRBJ2-5, the full variable domain reads ETGVTQSPTHLIKTRGQQVTLRCSSQSGHNTVSWYQQALGQGPQFIFQYYREEENGRGNFPPRFSGLQFPNYSSELNVNALELDDSALYLCASSLNYDLRGIQETQYFGPGTRLLVL.

The chain uses TRBV15 and TRBJ2-5, with D unclear. CDR3 size: 15 residues. The V end lost 0 bases, the J end lost 7 bases, and 15 bases lay between the germline ends. Germline V CDR1 and CDR2: LNHNV, YYDKDF (reference sequence). This chain's CDR3 is CATSRDKGLLWTQYF. The DNA of the CDR3 is TGTGCCACCAGCAGAGATAAAGGCCTCCTTTGGACCCAGTACTTC.

This clonotype has only a few counts. The genes are TRBV7-2 and TRBJ1-4, with D tentatively TRBD1 (5 bases). CDR1 is SGHTA, CDR2 FQGNSA, per germline. V lost 2 bases and J lost 8, with 15 bases in between. There are 15 residues in the CDR3. This CDR3 reads CASSLWGQGGEKLFF. In DNA, the CDR3 is TGTGCCAGCAGCTTATGGGGCCAGGGAGGAGAAAAACTGTTTTTT.